Each of the 6 T cell receptor beta chains below was sequenced from the same sample in a study of blood T cell repertoires in COVID-19. The method was immunoSEQ multiplex PCR; TCRdb's version includes in-frame clones alone and lacks a portion of them. The table records 120,000 to 150,000 clones, about 87% of them present only once. Sequenced sample: PBMCs or T cells enriched from blood (not recorded which). The receptors come from a man aged 50 to 60 in a cohort exposed to, infected with or recovered from COVID-19 (not recorded which).

The chain employs TRBV5-1 and TRBJ1-3; unclear D gene. The germline gives CDR1 SGHRS, CDR2 YFSETQ. Trimming took 0 bases from V and 0 from J, leaving 10 bases between them. This CDR3 has 16 amino acids. The DNA for the CDR3 is TGCGCCAGCAGCTTGGCCGGTTACAGCTCTGGAAACACCATATATTTT. Translated: CASSLAGYSSGNTIYF.

The J gene is TRBJ2-5, the V gene TRBV4-3; the D gene is possibly TRBD1 (6 bases). This CDR3 is 13 amino acids long. Trimming shortened V by 4 bases and J by 5 bases, and 11 bases separated the two germline ends. From germline, CDR1 is LGHNA and CDR2 YSLEER. The CDR3: CASSRTARETQYF. CDR3 nucleotides: TGCGCCAGCAGCCGGACAGCGCGGGAGACCCAGTACTTC.

The rearrangement uses TRBV3-1 (or the pseudogene TRBV3-2) and TRBJ1-2; possibly TRBD1 for D (6 bases). V was shortened by 3 bases and J by 6 bases, with 17 bases between the two germline ends. This CDR3 has 15 amino acids. The germline V gene has CDR1 LGHDT and CDR2 YNNKEL (reference sequence). The CDR3 region has the DNA TGTGCCAGCAGCCACATACAGGGAGGGTCGGATGGCTACACCTTC. This sequence encodes CASSHIQGGSDGYTF.

The chain is built from TRBV18 and TRBJ1-3, with D perhaps TRBD1 (5 bases). The V and J ends lost 0 bases and 2 bases respectively, with 8 bases between them. Germline V CDR1 and CDR2: KGHSH, LQKENI. This CDR3 spans 15 amino acids. The CDR3, as DNA: TGTGCCAGCTCACCACCGTCGGGGGCTGGAAACACCATATATTTT. It yields the protein CASSPPSGAGNTIYF.

The CDR3 reads CASSRPQDEQFF. DNA of the CDR3: TGTGCCAGCAGCAGACCCCAGGATGAGCAGTTCTTC. The rearrangement links TRBV6-2 or TRBV6-3 to TRBJ2-1; D not resolved. The CDR3 runs 12 residues. V lost 6 bases, J lost 8 bases, and 11 bases lay in between. Per the germline V gene, CDR1 is MNHEY and CDR2 is SVGEGT.

The genes are TRBV16 and TRBJ2-1; TRBD2 is a possible D gene (6 bases). The CDR3 runs to 16 residues. The germline V gene encodes CDR1 KGHSY and CDR2 FQNENV. Trimming shortened V by 1 base and J by 2 bases, and 12 bases separated the two germline ends. This CDR3 reads CASSQLGRDPYNEQFF. CDR3 coding DNA: TGTGCCAGCAGCCAATTGGGGCGGGACCCCTACAATGAGCAGTTCTTC.